These 18 T cell receptor beta chains were sequenced from one sample in a study of T cells expressing NK-cell markers. For each CDR3 protein, TCRdb gives one entry from its re-call of the 5' RACE reads, without DNA. This repertoire includes 500,000 or so distinct CDR3 sequences. The sequencing sample was made of blood T cells: a sorted CD56 or NKG2C T cell subset, CD4+ or CD8+ T cells, or bulk PBMC T cells (not recorded which). The source is a man between 18 and 35 years old in good health.

The chain recombines TRBV7-6 with TRBJ2-5. Germline CDR1 reads SGHVS; CDR2 reads FNYEAQ. The CDR3 contains 12 residues. This chain's CDR3 is CASSLHAETQYF.

The chain joins TRBV14 to TRBJ2-7. From germline, CDR1 is SGHDN and CDR2 FVKESK. The CDR3 is made up of 12 amino acids. This CDR3 is CASSHGVNEQYF.

V usage is TRBV29-1 and J usage is TRBJ2-7; TCRdb reports TRBD2, a call that lacks DNA to check it against. CDR3 length: 12 residues. The germline CDR1 and CDR2 sequences are SQVTM and ANQGSEA. CDR3 loop: CSVAMGDYEQYF.

V gene TRBV20-1 combines with J gene TRBJ2-1; TCRdb's assignment of TRBD2 cannot be checked, as there is no DNA. The CDR3 covers 14 residues. Germline lookup yields CDR1 DFQATT and CDR2 SNEGSKA (reference sequence). CDR3 amino acids: CSAPGLFVVGEQFF.

The V call is TRBV10-3, the J call TRBJ1-5; TCRdb indicates TRBD1, and absent DNA this call remains unverified. Germline values: CDR1 ENHRY, CDR2 SYGVKD. CDR3 size: 14 residues. CDR3 loop: CAISGSTGGQPQHF.

The chain joins TRBV20-1 to TRBJ2-7; without DNA, the TCRdb call of TRBD1 cannot be checked. CDR3 length: 14 residues. Per germline, CDR1 DFQATT and CDR2 SNEGSKA (reference sequence). CDR3 sequence: CSAISGKGSYEQYF.

This chain links TRBV7-6 with TRBJ2-7; no DNA is available, so the TRBD2 call from TCRdb remains unchecked. The germline V gene has CDR1 SGHVS and CDR2 FNYEAQ. CDR3 length equals 13 residues. CDR3 sequence reads: CASSAGAGYEQYF.

V and J are TRBV7-2 and TRBJ2-3; no DNA is available, so the TRBD2 call from TCRdb remains unchecked. The CDR3 is made up of 14 amino acids. Germline V gives CDR1 SGHTA, CDR2 FQGNSA. The CDR3 loop reads CASSSEEGGDTQYF.

The V call is TRBV7-6, the J call TRBJ2-5; the TRBD2 assignment by TCRdb is unverifiable without DNA. Germline V gives CDR1 SGHVS, CDR2 FNYEAQ. The CDR3 covers 15 residues. CDR3 loop: CASSLSGTIQETQYF. The complete variable domain, with remaining parts taken from reference TRBV7-6 and TRBJ2-5, reads GAGVSQSPRYKVTKRGQDVALRCDPISGHVSLYWYRQALGQGPEFLTYFNYEAQQDKSGLPNDRFSAERPEGSISTLTIQRTEQRDSAMYRCASSLSGTIQETQYFGPGTRLLVL.

The rearrangement uses TRBV12-3 or TRBV12-4 and TRBJ2-5; TCRdb's D call of TRBD2 is untestable without DNA. CDR3 length equals 13 residues. CDR3 protein: CASSWTSRETQYF.

The V gene is TRBV29-1, the J gene TRBJ2-1; TCRdb's D gene call, TRBD2, goes unchecked for lack of DNA. The CDR3 spans 14 residues. Germline V gene sequence: CDR1 SQVTM, CDR2 ANQGSEA. This CDR3 reads CSVMRVVAYNEQFF.

The genes are TRBV4-1 and TRBJ2-2; TCRdb reports TRBD2, a call that lacks DNA to check it against. This CDR3 contains 16 residues. Germline CDR1 and CDR2: MGHRA and YSYEKL. CDR3 region: CASSLGTSGISGELFF.

This rearrangement joins TRBV5-1 to TRBJ1-6; the D call of TRBD1 rests on TCRdb alone, since no DNA is present to check it. In germline, CDR1 is SGHRS, CDR2 YFSETQ. The CDR3 length is 15 residues. The CDR3 loop reads CASSSVDSDNSPLHF.

The rearrangement uses TRBV4-3 and TRBJ2-1; TCRdb proposes TRBD2, but this gene call is untestable without DNA. The CDR3 loop spans 19 amino acids. Germline CDR1 reads LGHNA; CDR2 reads YSLEER. The CDR3 here is CASSQDVDLLAASYNEQFF.

The J gene is TRBJ1-2, the V gene TRBV25-1. This CDR3 contains 14 residues. CDR1 MGHDK and CDR2 SYGVNS come from the germline V gene. CDR3 protein: CASSESGTAYGYTF.

The chain combines TRBV29-1 with TRBJ1-2; checking the TCRdb D call of TRBD1 is not possible without DNA. This CDR3 region has 14 residues. The germline V gene has CDR1 SQVTM and CDR2 ANQGSEA. CDR3 sequence reads: CSVESRRGNYGYTF.

V usage is TRBV4-1 and J usage is TRBJ2-5; with no DNA, the TCRdb D assignment of TRBD1 cannot be verified. Per the germline V gene, CDR1 is MGHRA and CDR2 is YSYEKL. The CDR3 consists of 14 residues. CDR3: CASSQAGQLETQYF.

The chain is built from TRBV11-3 and TRBJ2-7; TCRdb names TRBD2, which stays unverified in the absence of DNA. The CDR3 totals 19 residues. Germline loops: CDR1 SGHNT, CDR2 YENEEA. CDR3 sequence: CASSIGLAGGPHFPYEQYF.